This passage covers 19 T cell receptor beta chains from one sample sequenced in a study of T cells in tuberculosis. Time point denoted: new active TB diagnosis, blood taken before or within 7 days of starting treatment. Clones were read by immunoSEQ multiplex PCR, and TCRdb kept only the in-frame ones, dropping some. The data contain about 38,000 clones, approximately 95% of them singletons. The specimen was PBMCs, collected at tuberculosis diagnosis. The receptors derive from an adult with tuberculosis.

The J gene is TRBJ2-2, the V gene TRBV11-2, with 8 bases matching TRBD2. The germline CDR1 and CDR2 sequences are SGHAT and FQNNGV. J gave up 8 bases and V 9 bases, and 11 bases lay outside the gene matches. The CDR3 sequence is 14 residues long. The CDR3 here is CASFAGGAAGELFF. Here the CDR3 DNA reads TGTGCCAGTTTCGCGGGGGGAGCGGCAGGGGAGCTGTTTTTT.

The chain joins TRBV7-8 to TRBJ2-7; D possibly corresponds to TRBD1 (7 bases). Trimming stripped 1 base from V and 5 bases from J, with 12 bases between. CDR1 SGHVS and CDR2 FQNEAQ come from the germline V gene. The CDR3 is 14 amino acids. The CDR3 protein is CASSLGQGGNEQYF. In nucleotides, the CDR3 is TGTGCCAGCAGCTTAGGGCAGGGGGGCAACGAGCAGTACTTC.

CDR3 DNA: TGTGCCAGCAGTTTAACAGGGACGGCGAGCGAAGCTTTCTTT. As protein: CASSLTGTASEAFF. The V call is TRBV27, the J call TRBJ1-1, with a weak D call TRBD1 (6 bases). V was clipped by 2 bases and J by 8 bases, with 15 bases between them. Per the germline V gene, CDR1 is MNHEY and CDR2 is SMNVEV (reference sequence). The CDR3 length is 14 residues.

The rearrangement joins TRBV2 to TRBJ1-2; 9 nucleotides align to TRBD1. This CDR3 region has 16 residues. With 4 bases clipped from V and 4 bases from J, the junction kept 10 bases outside the gene matches. Germline V gene sequence: CDR1 SNHLY, CDR2 FYNNEI. CDR3 sequence: CASSARGTGISYGYTF. The CDR3 DNA reads TGTGCCAGCAGTGCCCGGGGGACAGGGATTAGCTATGGCTACACCTTC.

As for this clone: The same CDR3 can be traced to other DNA sequences in this sample. The rearrangement uses TRBV29-1 and TRBJ1-3; 7 bases are shared with TRBD1. Germline V gene lookup returns CDR1 SQVTM and CDR2 ANQGSEA. With V trimmed by 3 bases and J by 3 bases, 2 bases remained unmatched. The CDR3 totals 13 residues. The CDR3 spells CSVEAGGGNTIYF. The CDR3 DNA sequence: TGCAGCGTTGAGGCAGGGGGTGGAAACACCATATATTTT.

The chain combines TRBV6-5 with TRBJ1-1; 8 nucleotides line up with TRBD1. The CDR3 spans 14 residues. The germline CDR1 and CDR2 sequences are MNHEY and SVGAGI. V gave up 8 bases and J gave up 4 bases; unmatched junction bases: 9. The CDR3 is CASLKDRVSTEAFF. The CDR3 DNA reads TGTGCCAGCTTGAAGGACAGGGTGAGCACTGAAGCTTTCTTT.

A word on this clone: Compared with germline, one end of the junction differs, possibly owing to a read error. The rearrangement links TRBV11-2 to TRBJ1-3; 7 bases are a match to TRBD1. The V gene's germline CDR1 is SGHAT and CDR2 FQNNGV. This CDR3 is built from 11 residues. CDR3 in DNA: TGTGCCAGCAGTTTAATCGGGACAGTAGTTTTT. It is translated as CASSLIGTVVF.

The V gene is TRBV29-1, the J gene TRBJ2-2, with 11 bases aligning to TRBD2. The V gene end was trimmed by 2 bases and the J gene end by 6 bases; junction bases not matched to a gene: 5. Looked up from germline, CDR1 is SQVTM and CDR2 is ANQGSEA. This CDR3 comprises 15 residues. The CDR3 loop is CSVETIAGGPGELFF. The CDR3 DNA sequence: TGCAGCGTTGAAACTATAGCGGGGGGGCCCGGGGAGCTGTTTTTT.

V gene TRBV28 combines with J gene TRBJ1-5; D might be TRBD1 (5 bases). Trimming cost V 5 bases and J 2 bases, with 13 bases left between them. The CDR3 sequence is 15 residues long. Germline lookup yields CDR1 MDHEN and CDR2 SYDVKM. In nucleotides, the CDR3 is TGTGCCAGCAGTGGGCAGGGCATGGGCAATCAGCCCCAGCATTTT. This translates into CASSGQGMGNQPQHF.

This chain connects TRBV5-1 to TRBJ2-1, with 10 bases that match TRBD1. The CDR3 runs to 12 residues. The germline CDR1 and CDR2 sequences are SGHRS and YFSETQ. J was trimmed by 14 bases and V by 7 bases; bases with no gene match: 9. The CDR3 sequence is CASRDDRGQKFF. CDR3 coding DNA: TGCGCCAGCCGAGACGACAGGGGGCAAAAGTTCTTC.

The chain has TRBV19 and TRBJ1-6, with D perhaps matching TRBD1 (6 bases). The V gene's germline CDR1 is LNHDA and CDR2 SQIVND (reference sequence). CDR3 length equals 14 residues. V lost 7 bases and J lost 7, with 14 bases in between. CDR3 loop: CASTGTKNNSPLHF. The CDR3, as DNA: TGTGCCAGTACCGGGACAAAAAACAATTCACCCCTCCACTTT.

Note on this clone: Other DNA sequences in this specimen translate into the identical CDR3. The gene calls are TRBV11-2 and TRBJ1-2; TRBD1 agrees at 7 bases. Germline trimming cut 3 bases from V and 2 bases from J; bases unmatched to any gene: 0. Germline-derived CDR1 and CDR2 are SGHAT and FQNNGV. The CDR3 has 13 residues. CDR3 region: CASSLDRNYGYTF. CDR3 bases: TGTGCCAGCAGCTTGGACAGGAACTATGGCTACACCTTC. The full variable domain, with the rest looked up from reference TRBV11-2 and TRBJ1-2, is EAGVAQSPRYKIIEKRQSVAFWCNPISGHATLYWYQQILGQGPKLLIQFQNNGVVDDSQLPKDRFSAERLKGVDSTLKIQPAKLEDSAVYLCASSLDRNYGYTFGSGTRLTVV.

The V and J genes are TRBV28 and TRBJ2-7; 15 bases are shared with TRBD2. With V trimmed by 5 bases and J by 9 bases, 8 bases remained unmatched. The CDR3 runs 15 residues. The germline V gene encodes CDR1 MDHEN and CDR2 SYDVKM. The CDR3 protein is CASSTGTSGGFGQYF. For the CDR3, the DNA is TGTGCCAGCAGTACCGGGACTAGCGGGGGGTTCGGGCAGTACTTC.

The chain carries TRBV5-4 and TRBJ1-1; possible D gene TRBD1, 5 bases. The V and J ends lost 4 bases and 1 base respectively, with 11 bases between them. The germline CDR1 and CDR2 sequences are SGHNT and YYREEE (reference sequence). CDR3 length: 14 amino acids. CDR3 residues: CASSRPGGNTEAFF. The CDR3 DNA reads TGTGCCAGCAGCCGTCCGGGGGGGAACACTGAAGCTTTCTTT.

The CDR3 sequence is CASSPGTAGNTIYF. Written as DNA, the CDR3 is TGTGCCAGCAGCCCAGGGACAGCTGGAAACACCATATATTTT. This sequence joins TRBV7-7 and TRBJ1-3; 7 positions match TRBD1. The CDR3 covers 14 residues. Germline V gene sequence: CDR1 SSHAT, CDR2 FNYEAQ (reference sequence). V trimming: 5 bases; J trimming: 2 bases; junction bases outside the gene matches: 3.

This sequence joins TRBV5-4 and TRBJ1-2; possibly TRBD1 for D (5 bases). CDR1 is SGHNT, CDR2 YYREEE, per germline (reference sequence). This CDR3 comprises 14 residues. V lost 0 bases to trimming and J lost 4 bases, with 10 bases between them. Here the CDR3 DNA reads TGTGCCAGCAGCTTGGGGCAGGGCTTCTATGGCTACACCTTC. It translates to CASSLGQGFYGYTF.

The chain carries TRBV6-1 and TRBJ1-1; 10 bases are a match to TRBD1. CDR1 and CDR2 from the germline V gene are MNHNS and SASEGT. This CDR3 has 13 amino acids. V shed 4 bases and J 5 bases; nucleotides not matched to a gene: 1. CDR3 residues: CASSGQGATEAFF. The CDR3 DNA follows: TGTGCCAGCAGTGGACAGGGGGCGACTGAAGCTTTCTTT.

This rearrangement joins TRBV5-8 to TRBJ1-5, with a possible D match to TRBD1 (5 bases). The CDR3 loop spans 17 amino acids. Deletions cut 0 bases from V and 5 bases from J, with 18 bases between. CDR1 is SGHTS and CDR2 is YDEGEE in the germline V gene. In nucleotides, the CDR3 is TGTGCCAGCAGCTTGGGTGATACAGGATACACGCATCAGCCCCAGCATTTT. Amino acid sequence: CASSLGDTGYTHQPQHF.

A single count supports this clone. Written as DNA, the CDR3 is TGTGCCAGCAGTGAATATGCGGGGACAGGGGAATCACCCCTCCACTTT. Translating gives CASSEYAGTGESPLHF. The chain links TRBV25-1 to TRBJ1-6; 10 nucleotides line up with TRBD1. Looked up from germline, CDR1 is MGHDK and CDR2 is SYGVNS. V lost 0 bases and J lost 10; bases outside the gene matches: 6. The CDR3 sequence is 16 residues long.